Only one count was recorded for the clone carrying this TCR beta chain. Its matching antigen is unknown. The data originate from a study of T cell responses to AZD1222 COVID-19 vaccine. Study-wide findings and caveats: None of the repertoires were sampled until the peak T cell response had passed. Only a handful of people who got AZD1222 tested seropositive at baseline. Spike-specific TCR breadth and depth both grew after two AZD1222 doses. Regions 160-218 and 743-854 dominated among vaccine-associated CD4 TCRs spanning spike.

TCRdb's table, derived via immunoSEQ multiplex PCR, lists solely in-frame clones and lacks some. The table lists approximately 88,000 clones, roughly 94% of them singletons. The CDR3 is 19 residues long. Germline values: CDR1 MGHRA, CDR2 YSYEKL. Trimming took off 3 bases at V and 0 bases at J, with 23 bases between the two ends. The material sequenced was peripheral blood, taken on day 0 of AZD1222 vaccination. This clonotype was obtained from an adult in good health. V gene TRBV4-1 combines with J gene TRBJ1-1; the D gene is possibly TRBD1 (6 bases). The CDR3 reads CASSQADRRRPLLNTEAFF. DNA of the CDR3: TGCGCCAGCAGCCAGGCTGACAGGCGCCGACCGCTATTGAACACTGAAGCTTTCTTT.